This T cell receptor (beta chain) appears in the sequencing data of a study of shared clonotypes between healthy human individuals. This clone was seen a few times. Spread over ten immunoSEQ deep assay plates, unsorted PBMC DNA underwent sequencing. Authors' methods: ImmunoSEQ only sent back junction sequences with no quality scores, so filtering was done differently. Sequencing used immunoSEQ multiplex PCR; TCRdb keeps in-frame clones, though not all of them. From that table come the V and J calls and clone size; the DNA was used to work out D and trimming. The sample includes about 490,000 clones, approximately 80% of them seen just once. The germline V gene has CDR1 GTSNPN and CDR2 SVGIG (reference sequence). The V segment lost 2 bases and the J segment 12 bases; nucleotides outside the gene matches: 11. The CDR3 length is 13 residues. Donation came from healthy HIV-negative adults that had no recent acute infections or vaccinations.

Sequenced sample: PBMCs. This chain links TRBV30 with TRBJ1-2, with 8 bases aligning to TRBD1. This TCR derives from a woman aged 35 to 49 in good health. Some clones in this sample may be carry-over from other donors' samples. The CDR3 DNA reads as TGTGCCTGGAGTAGTGGGACAGGAAAAAGGCACACCTTC. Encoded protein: CAWSSGTGKRHTF.